This is a list of T cell receptor beta chains from one sample in a study of CD8 T cells in Susac syndrome. From the immunoSEQ multiplex PCR reads, TCRdb called clonotypes with MiXCR, one entry per CDR3 protein. The data contain 160,000 or so distinct CDR3 sequences, roughly 95% of them singletons. Sequenced: CD8+ T cells from PBMCs. These receptors all stem from a human donor with multiple sclerosis. The CDR3 runs from the conserved cysteine through the conserved F or W. D genes are given only for firm matches. Clone size is not always given. Where it is, it says once, few, many or a class for expanded clones.

j_gene	abundance	len	d_gene	v_gene	CDR3nt	CDR3aa
TRBJ1-1	.	12	.	TRBV5-1	TGCGCCAGCAGAGCAGGGGCGACTGAAGCTTTCTTT	CASRAGATEAFF
TRBJ1-2	once	15	.	TRBV5-1	TGCGCCAGCAGCTTGGCTCCCGGGACAAACTATGGCTACACCTTC	CASSLAPGTNYGYTF
TRBJ1-5	.	10	.	TRBV6-6	TGTGCCACCCGGGGTCTAGCCCAGCATTTT	CATRGLAQHF
TRBJ2-1	.	13	TRBD1	TRBV6-1	TGTACAACAGGGGCTAACTCCTACAATGAGCAGTTCTTC	CTTGANSYNEQFF
TRBJ1-1	once	13	.	TRBV25-1	TGTGCCAGCAGTGAAACCCCGAACACTGAAGCTTTCTTT	CASSETPNTEAFF
TRBJ2-2	.	16	.	TRBV29-1	TGCAGCGTTGATAGGGACCTAGGGAGGAATACCGGGGAGCTGTTTTTT	CSVDRDLGRNTGELFF
TRBJ2-3	once	15	TRBD2	TRBV27	TGTGCCGTTGCCGACCAGCGGGGGTCCTCAGATACGCAGTATTTT	CAVADQRGSSDTQYF
TRBJ1-1	.	12	.	TRBV20-1	TGCAGTGCTAGAGACTCTTCTGCTGAAGCTTTCTTT	CSARDSSAEAFF
TRBJ2-2	.	17	.	TRBV4-1	TGCGCCAGCAGCCAAGAGCCGTACGGGGGAACTGTCGGGGAGCTGTTTTTT	CASSQEPYGGTVGELFF
TRBJ2-1	.	12	TRBD1	TRBV7-9	TGTGCCAGCAGCGCGACAGGGGAACAGCAGTTCTTC	CASSATGEQQFF
TRBJ1-2	.	14	.	TRBV7-8	TGTGCCAGCAGGGGAGGAAGGACTAACTATGGCTACACCTTC	CASRGGRTNYGYTF
TRBJ2-2	.	16	.	TRBV5-1	TGCGCCAGCAGCTCCGGGGGTAGCGATGTCACCGGGGAGCTGTTTTTT	CASSSGGSDVTGELFF
TRBJ2-7	.	15	TRBD2	TRBV9	TGTGCCAGCAGCGTAGGCTTAACTAGCGGGGACGAGCAGTACTTC	CASSVGLTSGDEQYF
TRBJ2-1	.	15	.	TRBV4-1	TGCGCCAGCAGCCGGGACACAGCCGCTGGGAATGAGCAGTTCTTC	CASSRDTAAGNEQFF
TRBJ2-1	.	16	.	TRBV29-1	TGCAGCGTCACCACGACAGGGACTAGCTCCTACAATGAGCAGTTCTTC	CSVTTTGTSSYNEQFF
TRBJ2-7	.	13	.	TRBV11-2	TGTGCCAGCAGCTTAGGGATCTCCTACGAGCAGTACTTC	CASSLGISYEQYF